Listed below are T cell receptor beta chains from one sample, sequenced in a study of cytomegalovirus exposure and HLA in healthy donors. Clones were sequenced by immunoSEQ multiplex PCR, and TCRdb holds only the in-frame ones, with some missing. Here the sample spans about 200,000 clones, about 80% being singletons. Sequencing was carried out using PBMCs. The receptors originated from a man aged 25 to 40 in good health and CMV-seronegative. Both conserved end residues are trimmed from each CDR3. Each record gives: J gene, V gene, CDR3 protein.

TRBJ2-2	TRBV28	ASSGGTENTGELF
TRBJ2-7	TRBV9	ASSVSGTPAYEQY
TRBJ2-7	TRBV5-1	ASSLGTGSSYEQY
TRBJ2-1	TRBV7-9	ASSMGQGGYNEQF
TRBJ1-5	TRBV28	ASSFKSFYSNQPQH
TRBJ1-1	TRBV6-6	ASSYTDRVEAF
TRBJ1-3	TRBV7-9	ASSEGVNTIY
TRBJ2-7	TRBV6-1	ASSLSRGFYEQY
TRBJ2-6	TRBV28	ASGTGWTSLANVLT
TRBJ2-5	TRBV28	ATSPPAGGRTQY
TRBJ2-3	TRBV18	ASSPGQSTDTQY
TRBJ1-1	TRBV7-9	ASSSYGQKH
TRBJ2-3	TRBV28	ASSLATSGRARADTQY
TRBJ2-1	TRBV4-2	ASSQDLVGSVRKNEQF
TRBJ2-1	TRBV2	ASIGTSSYNEQF
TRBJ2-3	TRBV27	ASSSRLTPYTDTQY
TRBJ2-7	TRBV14	ASRYGGVNSYEQY
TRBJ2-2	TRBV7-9	ASSAQGTGELF
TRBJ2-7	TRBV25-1	ASSGLANPYEQY
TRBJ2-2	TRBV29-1	SVGNIGGTGELF
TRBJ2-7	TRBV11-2	ASSHTTGKSSYEQY
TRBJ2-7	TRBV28	ASSLRLLSYEQY
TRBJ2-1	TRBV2	ASRRGGRNVDEQF
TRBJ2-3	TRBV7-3	ASSAGLAGLTDTQY
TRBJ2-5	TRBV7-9	ASSSWGGLQETQY